The source of this T cell receptor beta chain is a study of blood T cell repertoires in COVID-19. As processed by the authors: Reference gene primer amplification in the assay estimated nucleated cell counts. Sequencing used immunoSEQ multiplex PCR; TCRdb keeps in-frame clones, though not all of them. The DNA gave D and trimming, while V, J and clone size come from that table. The sample lists under 250,000 clones, more than 85% seen once, with over 0.75% in the top ten. The CDR3 extends over 14 amino acids. The germline gives CDR1 LGHDT, CDR2 YNNKEL (reference sequence). Trimming took off 4 bases at V and 1 base at J, with 10 bases between the two ends.

This sequence joins TRBV3-1 (or the pseudogene TRBV3-2) and TRBJ1-1; D may be TRBD1 (6 bases). The sequencing sample was made of peripheral blood. This receptor was identified in a man aged 60-69 years with COVID-19, enrolled during active disease. CDR3 sequence: CASSRGQANTEAFF. CDR3 DNA: TGTGCCAGCAGCCGGGGACAAGCGAACACTGAAGCTTTCTTT.